The 23 T cell receptor beta chains in this list originate from one sample, sequenced in a study of blood T cell repertoires in COVID-19. Some clones are missing from TCRdb's copy, which holds only in-frame ones; the method was immunoSEQ multiplex PCR. Here the sample spans about 300,000 clones, 80% to 90% being singletons. The source material was peripheral blood. These receptors all come from a woman aged 50 to 65 who had recovered from COVID-19.

The V call is TRBV7-9, the J call TRBJ2-7; the D gene is possibly TRBD1 (6 bases). There are 13 residues in the CDR3. Germline V gene lookup returns CDR1 SEHNR and CDR2 FQNEAQ (reference sequence). Deletions cut 4 bases from V and 2 bases from J, with 9 bases between. CDR3 amino acids: CASSYRETYEQYF. CDR3 nucleotide sequence: TGTGCCAGCAGCTACAGGGAAACCTACGAGCAGTACTTC. The complete variable domain, with remaining parts taken from reference TRBV7-9 and TRBJ2-7, reads DTGVSQNPRHKITKRGQNVTFRCDPISEHNRLYWYRQTLGQGPEFLTYFQNEAQLEKSRLLSDRFSAERPKGSFSTLEIQRTEQGDSAMYLCASSYRETYEQYFGPGTRLTVT.

This chain connects TRBV7-3 to TRBJ2-7, with 8 nucleotides matching TRBD2. V was clipped by 5 bases and J by 5 bases; unmatched bases: 11. CDR3 size: 15 residues. The germline V gene encodes CDR1 SGHTA and CDR2 FQGTGA. CDR3 amino acids: CASSPRGGRSHEQYF. The CDR3 DNA reads TGTGCCAGCAGCCCAAGGGGCGGGAGGAGCCACGAGCAGTACTTC.

Comment on this clone: Other nucleotide sequences from this sample produce the same CDR3. The V and J genes are TRBV7-2 and TRBJ2-7; D perhaps matches TRBD1 (6 bases). Germline loops: CDR1 SGHTA, CDR2 FQGNSA. The CDR3 is made up of 15 amino acids. The V end was cut by 1 base, the J end by 0 bases, with 10 bases between. The CDR3 DNA sequence: TGTGCCAGCAGCTTAGACAGGGCAATCTCCTACGAGCAGTACTTC. Its protein product is CASSLDRAISYEQYF.

The gene calls are TRBV5-1 and TRBJ2-1, with 9 bases aligning to TRBD2. This CDR3 contains 15 residues. The J segment lost 9 bases and the V segment lost 3 bases, leaving 10 bases of the junction unmatched. The germline gives CDR1 SGHRS, CDR2 YFSETQ. The CDR3 is CASSWWTSAGGEQFF. In DNA form, the CDR3 reads TGCGCCAGCAGCTGGTGGACTAGCGCAGGCGGTGAGCAGTTCTTC. Drawing the rest from reference TRBV5-1 and TRBJ2-1, the complete variable domain is KAGVTQTPRYLIKTRGQQVTLSCSPISGHRSVSWYQQTPGQGLQFLFEYFSETQRNKGNFPGRFSGRQFSNSRSEMNVSTLELGDSALYLCASSWWTSAGGEQFFGPGTRLTVL.

The V gene is TRBV18, the J gene TRBJ1-1, with 9 bases that match TRBD1. V lost 4 bases to trimming and J lost 6 bases; unmatched junction nucleotides: 6. Germline V lookup: CDR1 KGHSH, CDR2 LQKENI. The CDR3 consists of 14 residues. This CDR3 is CASSRQGVRAEAFF. CDR3 coding DNA: TGTGCCAGCTCACGACAGGGGGTTCGCGCTGAAGCTTTCTTT.

This rearrangement joins TRBV7-2 to TRBJ2-7; TRBD1 matches at 8 bases. The CDR3 length is 16 residues. The ends lost 1 base at V and 4 bases at J; junction bases unmatched: 9. The V gene's germline CDR1 is SGHTA and CDR2 FQGNSA. CDR3: CASSLEAGGIYYEQYF. CDR3 DNA: TGTGCCAGCAGCTTAGAGGCAGGGGGCATATATTACGAGCAGTACTTC.

The CDR3 region has the DNA TGTGCCAGCGGGCCACTGGACAGGGTAAATTCACCCCTCCACTTT. It is translated as CASGPLDRVNSPLHF. The chain couples TRBV2 to TRBJ1-6; 8 bases are shared with TRBD1. V gave up 8 bases and J gave up 7 bases; unmatched junction bases: 10. Germline V CDR1 and CDR2: SNHLY, FYNNEI. The CDR3 runs 15 residues.

The rearrangement joins TRBV5-4 to TRBJ1-2, with D tentatively TRBD1 (5 bases). There are 14 residues in the CDR3. V gave up 2 bases and J gave up 4 bases, with 12 bases separating them. Germline V gene lookup returns CDR1 SGHNT and CDR2 YYREEE (reference sequence). The CDR3 reads CASSFLTGSYGYTF. CDR3 bases: TGTGCCAGCAGCTTCCTAACAGGAAGCTATGGCTACACCTTC.

DNA for the CDR3: TGCGCCAGCGCCCGACAGTCTAGCACAGATACGCAGTATTTT. It encodes CASARQSSTDTQYF. The V and J genes are TRBV5-1 and TRBJ2-3, with D perhaps TRBD1 (5 bases). CDR3 length: 14 amino acids. Trimming shortened V by 7 bases and J by 0 bases, and 12 bases separated the two germline ends. Germline V gene data show CDR1 as SGHRS and CDR2 as YFSETQ.

V and J are TRBV3-1 (or the pseudogene TRBV3-2) and TRBJ2-6, with D tentatively TRBD2 (7 bases). V was trimmed by 1 base and J by 1 base, leaving 11 bases between them. Germline V lookup: CDR1 LGHDT, CDR2 YNNKEL (reference sequence). CDR3 size: 17 residues. CDR3 DNA sequence: TGTGCCAGCAGCCAAGGGCGGGGGCGGTCTGGGGCCAACGTCCTGACTTTC. Translation gives CASSQGRGRSGANVLTF.

The rearrangement joins TRBV4-1 to TRBJ1-2; weak D call: TRBD1 (6 bases). The V end lost 3 bases, the J end lost 2 bases, and 13 bases lay between the germline ends. CDR1 is MGHRA, CDR2 YSYEKL, per germline. CDR3 size: 15 residues. The CDR3 coding sequence is TGCGCCAGCAGCCAGCCCCAGGGGCAGAACTATGGCTACACCTTC. This encodes CASSQPQGQNYGYTF.

The DNA of the CDR3 is TGTGCCAGCAGTTCCTCCTTTGATGGACAGGGGGCGACCACAGATACGCAGTATTTT. This encodes CASSSSFDGQGATTDTQYF. The chain carries TRBV28 and TRBJ2-3; 11 nucleotides agree with TRBD1. Germline V gene data show CDR1 as MDHEN and CDR2 as SYDVKM. CDR3 length: 19 residues. V shed 4 bases, J shed 2 bases, and the junction held 14 bases outside the gene matches. The whole variable domain, remainder taken from reference TRBV28 and TRBJ2-3, is DVKVTQSSRYLVKRTGEKVFLECVQDMDHENMFWYRQDPGLGLRLIYFSYDVKMKEKGDIPEGYSVSREKKERFSLILESASTNQTSMYLCASSSSFDGQGATTDTQYFGPGTRLTVL.

The chain recombines TRBV2 with TRBJ2-7; TRBD1 aligns across 9 bases. Trimming took 4 bases from V and 3 from J; bases not matched to a gene: 4. The CDR3 covers 14 residues. Germline CDR1 is SNHLY and CDR2 is FYNNEI. CDR3 nucleotide sequence: TGTGCCAGCAGTGGTCAGGACAGGGGCTACGAGCAGTACTTC. Translation gives CASSGQDRGYEQYF.

This clone was observed a few times. The chain has TRBV14 and TRBJ1-4, with TRBD1 matching over 7 bases. Germline assignment: CDR1 SGHDN and CDR2 FVKESK. The CDR3 covers 16 residues. V dropped 3 bases and J dropped 0; count of bases not matched to a gene: 4. CDR3 nucleotides: TGTGCCAGCAGCCAGAACAGGGGAACAACTAATGAAAAACTGTTTTTT. It encodes CASSQNRGTTNEKLFF.

The V gene is TRBV5-6, the J gene TRBJ2-1; D is perhaps TRBD1 (7 bases). Trimming cost V 1 base and J 7 bases, with 18 bases left between them. Germline V gene lookup returns CDR1 SGHDT and CDR2 YYEEEE. This CDR3 has 16 amino acids. CDR3 residues: CASSLPGGLLGNEQFF. The CDR3 bases are TGTGCCAGCAGCTTGCCAGGGGGGCTCCTGGGGAATGAGCAGTTCTTC.

The chain combines TRBV19 with TRBJ2-5; possible D gene TRBD2, 7 bases. V was trimmed by 7 bases and J by 5 bases, leaving 14 bases between them. Germline values: CDR1 LNHDA, CDR2 SQIVND (reference sequence). The CDR3 is made up of 13 amino acids. CDR3 in DNA: TGTGCCAGTACCTCGAGGGGGGGTGAGACCCAGTACTTC. Its translation is CASTSRGGETQYF.

The gene calls are TRBV28 and TRBJ2-7, with 9 bases aligning to TRBD2. Germline loops: CDR1 MDHEN, CDR2 SYDVKM. Germline trimming cut 5 bases from V and 4 bases from J; bases unmatched to any gene: 9. The CDR3 is 15 amino acids. The CDR3 region has the DNA TGTGCCAGCAGTCCCGGTGCGGGAGGGGCGTACGAGCAGTACTTC. Translation gives CASSPGAGGAYEQYF. Complete variable domain (other parts from reference TRBV28 and TRBJ2-7): DVKVTQSSRYLVKRTGEKVFLECVQDMDHENMFWYRQDPGLGLRLIYFSYDVKMKEKGDIPEGYSVSREKKERFSLILESASTNQTSMYLCASSPGAGGAYEQYFGPGTRLTVT.

The gene calls are TRBV28 and TRBJ2-7, with TRBD1 as a possible D gene (5 bases). The CDR3 contains 15 residues. The V gene lost 6 bases and the J gene lost 0 bases, with 15 bases spanning the gap. CDR1 and CDR2 (germline): MDHEN, SYDVKM. The CDR3: CASSSDRSSSYEQYF. The CDR3 DNA reads as TGTGCCAGCAGCAGTGACAGATCGAGCTCCTACGAGCAGTACTTC.

The chain has TRBV19 and TRBJ1-5, with D tentatively TRBD1 (6 bases). Germline CDR1 reads LNHDA; CDR2 reads SQIVND (reference sequence). This CDR3 has 15 residues. V gave up 7 bases and J gave up 1 base, with 14 bases separating them. The CDR3, as DNA: TGTGCCAGTACCGCAAATAGGGGGAGCAATCAGCCCCAGCATTTT. Encoded protein: CASTANRGSNQPQHF. Based on the CDR3 plus reference TRBV19 and TRBJ1-5, the full variable domain is DGGITQSPKYLFRKEGQNVTLSCEQNLNHDAMYWYRQDPGQGLRLIYYSQIVNDFQKGDIAEGYSVSREKKESFPLTVTSAQKNPTAFYLCASTANRGSNQPQHFGDGTRLSIL.

The chain combines TRBV5-1 with TRBJ2-5; 7 nucleotides line up with TRBD1. Per the germline V gene, CDR1 is SGHRS and CDR2 is YFSETQ. This CDR3 has 15 amino acids. After removal of 4 bases from V and 1 base from J, the junction contained 7 bases not matched to a gene. The CDR3 region is CASSDLQGTQETQYF. CDR3 in DNA: TGCGCCAGCAGCGACCTACAGGGGACCCAAGAGACCCAGTACTTC.

The V call is TRBV9, the J call TRBJ1-1, with a tentative D call TRBD1 (6 bases). This CDR3 region has 16 residues. Germline V gene lookup returns CDR1 SGDLS and CDR2 YYNGEE. Deletions cut 3 bases from V and 0 bases from J, with 15 bases between. Written as DNA, the CDR3 is TGTGCCAGCAGCGCTGGGGGCAGGGGTGTGAACACTGAAGCTTTCTTT. Its translation is CASSAGGRGVNTEAFF.

The chain links TRBV6-1 to TRBJ2-5, with 7 bases matching TRBD1. The CDR3 loop spans 13 amino acids. Germline CDR1 and CDR2: MNHNS and SASEGT. V was pared by 2 bases and J by 9 bases, with 6 bases of the junction left unmatched. The CDR3 spells CASSERDRGAQYF. CDR3 DNA sequence: TGTGCCAGCAGTGAACGGGACAGAGGGGCCCAGTACTTC.

The V gene is TRBV4-3, the J gene TRBJ1-5, with 7 bases fitting TRBD1. The V and J ends lost 2 bases and 9 bases, in that order; junction bases with no gene match: 10. In germline, CDR1 is LGHNA, CDR2 YSLEER. CDR3 length: 15 amino acids. In DNA, the CDR3 is TGCGCCAGCAGCCAAAACCGGGACAGCTCACGGCCCCAGCATTTT. Encoded protein: CASSQNRDSSRPQHF.